This TCR beta chain emerged from a study of T-cell reconstitution after alpha-beta-depleted transplantation in children. Preparation of the TCRbeta library involved a method that used unique molecular identifiers. TCRdb called the PCR reads again in MiXCR, with one record for every CDR3 protein. The table lists roughly 400,000 distinct CDR3 sequences, around 20% of them singletons. Trimming left V 3 bases short and J 5 bases short, with 11 bases between. The CDR3 is 14 amino acids. This TCR was sampled from a human donor who donated a stem cell graft to a child with acute myeloid leukemia. The chain uses TRBV12-3 or TRBV12-4 and TRBJ1-5; a weak D match, TRBD1 (5 bases). The material was PBMCs from the stem cell graft donor, obtained from the stem cell graft. The DNA of the CDR3 is TGTGCCAGCAGTTTCCGGGGCGGGGATCAGCCCCAGCATTTT. Amino acid sequence: CASSFRGGDQPQHF.